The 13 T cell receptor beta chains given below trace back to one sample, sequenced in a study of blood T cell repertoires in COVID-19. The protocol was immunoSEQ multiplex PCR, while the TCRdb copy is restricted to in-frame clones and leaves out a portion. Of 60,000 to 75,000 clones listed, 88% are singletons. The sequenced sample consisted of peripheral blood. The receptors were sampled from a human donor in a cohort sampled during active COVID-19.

The CDR3 is CASSRQGSYGYTF. CDR3 bases: TGTGCCAGCAGTCGACAGGGGTCCTATGGCTACACCTTC. This chain joins TRBV6-5 and TRBJ1-2; 8 bases are shared with TRBD1. The germline V gene encodes CDR1 MNHEY and CDR2 SVGAGI. The ends lost 5 bases at V and 4 bases at J; junction bases unmatched: 3. This CDR3 has 13 amino acids.

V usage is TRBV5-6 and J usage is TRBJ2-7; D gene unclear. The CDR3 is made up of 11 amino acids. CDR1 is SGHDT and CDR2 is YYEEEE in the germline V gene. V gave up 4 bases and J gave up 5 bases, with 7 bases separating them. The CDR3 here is CASSLFDEQYF. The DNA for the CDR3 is TGTGCCAGCAGCCTCTTCGACGAGCAGTACTTC.

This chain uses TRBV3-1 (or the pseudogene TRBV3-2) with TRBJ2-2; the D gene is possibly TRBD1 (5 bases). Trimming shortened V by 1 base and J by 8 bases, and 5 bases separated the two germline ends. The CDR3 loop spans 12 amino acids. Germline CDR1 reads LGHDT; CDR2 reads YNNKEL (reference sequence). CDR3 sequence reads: CASSQAGGELFF. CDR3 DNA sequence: TGTGCCAGCAGCCAAGCAGGGGGGGAGCTGTTTTTT.

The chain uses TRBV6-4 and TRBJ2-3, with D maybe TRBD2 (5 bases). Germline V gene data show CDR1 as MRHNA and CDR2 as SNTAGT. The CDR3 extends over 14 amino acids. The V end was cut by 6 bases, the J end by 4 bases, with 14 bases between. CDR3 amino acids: CASSRGLGADTQYF. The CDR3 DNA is TGTGCCAGCAGCCGCGGACTGGGCGCAGATACGCAGTATTTT.

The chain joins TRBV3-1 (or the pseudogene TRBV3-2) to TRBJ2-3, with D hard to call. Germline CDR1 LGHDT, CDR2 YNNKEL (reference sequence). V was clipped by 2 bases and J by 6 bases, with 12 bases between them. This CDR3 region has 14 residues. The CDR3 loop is CASSQNLLGDTQYF. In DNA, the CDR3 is TGTGCCAGCAGCCAAAACCTCCTAGGCGATACGCAGTATTTT.

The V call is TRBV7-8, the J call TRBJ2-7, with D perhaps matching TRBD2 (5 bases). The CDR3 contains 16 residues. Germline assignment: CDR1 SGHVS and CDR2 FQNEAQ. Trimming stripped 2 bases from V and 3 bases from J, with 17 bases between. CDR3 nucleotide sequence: TGTGCCAGCAGCTTAAGGTCCTGGCTAGCTAGCTACGAGCAGTACTTC. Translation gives CASSLRSWLASYEQYF.

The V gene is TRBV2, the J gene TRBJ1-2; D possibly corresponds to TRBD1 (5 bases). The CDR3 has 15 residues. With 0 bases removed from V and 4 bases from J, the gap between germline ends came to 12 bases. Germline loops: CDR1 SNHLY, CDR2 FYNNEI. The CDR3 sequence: CASSEARTGTYGYTF. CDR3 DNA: TGTGCCAGCAGTGAAGCGCGAACAGGAACCTATGGCTACACCTTC.

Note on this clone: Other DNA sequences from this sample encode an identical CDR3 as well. CDR3 coding DNA: TGCGCCAGCAGCCTGGGACAGAACTATGGCTACACCTTC. Residues: CASSLGQNYGYTF. The chain carries TRBV5-1 and TRBJ1-2, with 7 positions matching TRBD1. V gave up 4 bases and J gave up 2 bases; unmatched junction bases: 2. Germline assignment: CDR1 SGHRS and CDR2 YFSETQ. This CDR3 has 13 amino acids.

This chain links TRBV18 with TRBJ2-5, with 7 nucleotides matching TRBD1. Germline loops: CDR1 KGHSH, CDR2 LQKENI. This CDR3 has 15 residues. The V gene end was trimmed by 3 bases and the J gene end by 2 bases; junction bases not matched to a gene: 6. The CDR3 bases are TGTGCCAGCTCACCCCCCAGGGGGTTACAAGAGACCCAGTACTTC. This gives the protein CASSPPRGLQETQYF. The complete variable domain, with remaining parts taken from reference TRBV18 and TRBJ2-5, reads NAGVMQNPRHLVRRRGQEARLRCSPMKGHSHVYWYRQLPEEGLKFMVYLQKENIIDESGMPKERFSAEFPKEGPSILRIQQVVRGDSAAYFCASSPPRGLQETQYFGPGTRLLVL.

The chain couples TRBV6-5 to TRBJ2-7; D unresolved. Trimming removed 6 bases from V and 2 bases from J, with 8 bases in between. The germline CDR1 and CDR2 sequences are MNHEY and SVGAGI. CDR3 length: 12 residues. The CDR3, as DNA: TGTGCCAGCAGAACAGTTACCTACGAGCAGTACTTC. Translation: CASRTVTYEQYF.

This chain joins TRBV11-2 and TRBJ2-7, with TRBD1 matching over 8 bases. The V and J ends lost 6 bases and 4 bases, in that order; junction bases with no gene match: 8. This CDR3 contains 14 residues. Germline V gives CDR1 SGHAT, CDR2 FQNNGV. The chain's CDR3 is CASSIPGQVYEQYF. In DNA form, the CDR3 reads TGTGCCAGCAGTATCCCGGGACAGGTTTACGAGCAGTACTTC.

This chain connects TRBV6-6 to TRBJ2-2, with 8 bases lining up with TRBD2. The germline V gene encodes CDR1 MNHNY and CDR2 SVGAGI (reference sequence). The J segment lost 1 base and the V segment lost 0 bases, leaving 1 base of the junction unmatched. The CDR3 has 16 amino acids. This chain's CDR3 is CASSYSRGGNTGELFF. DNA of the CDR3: TGTGCCAGCAGTTACTCCCGGGGGGGGAACACCGGGGAGCTGTTTTTT.

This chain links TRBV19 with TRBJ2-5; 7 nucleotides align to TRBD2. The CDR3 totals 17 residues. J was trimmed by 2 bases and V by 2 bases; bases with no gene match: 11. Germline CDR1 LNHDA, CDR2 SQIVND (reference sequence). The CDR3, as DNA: TGTGCCAGTAGTATAAGGCTAGCGGACACCATTCAAGAGACCCAGTACTTC. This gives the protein CASSIRLADTIQETQYF.